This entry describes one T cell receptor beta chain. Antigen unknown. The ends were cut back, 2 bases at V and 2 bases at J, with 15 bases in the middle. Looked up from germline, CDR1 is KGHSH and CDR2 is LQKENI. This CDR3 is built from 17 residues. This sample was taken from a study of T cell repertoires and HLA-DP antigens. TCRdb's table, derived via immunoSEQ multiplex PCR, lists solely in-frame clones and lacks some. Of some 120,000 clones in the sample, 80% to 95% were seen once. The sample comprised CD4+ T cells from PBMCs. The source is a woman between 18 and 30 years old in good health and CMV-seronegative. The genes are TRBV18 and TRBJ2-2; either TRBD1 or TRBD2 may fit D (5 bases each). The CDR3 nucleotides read TGTGCCAGCTCACCATTGGTGGGGGACCTCAACACCGGGGAGCTGTTTTTT. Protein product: CASSPLVGDLNTGELFF.